The 22 T cell receptor beta chains given below trace back to one sample, sequenced in a study of T cell responses to AZD1222 COVID-19 vaccine (dated by TCRdb to about 2021). Explained via the paper, the time point label denotes: about 28 days (+/-7) after the second vaccine dose. In the paper's terms, the treatment or condition label means: meningococcal conjugate vaccine given as trial control. The method behind the library was the immunoSEQ multiplex PCR assay. The table comes from immuneACCESS by way of TCRdb, which keeps in-frame sequences with V and J called. Part of the clones is missing from these tables; in studies checked, under half for an unresolved V gene and the rest for unknown reasons. The sample has about 140,000 clones on record, roughly nine tenths of them singletons. 7.5% to 9.5% of the sample is in the top ten clones. Sequences were derived from peripheral blood, sampled 28 days after the second dose of the MenACWY control vaccine. Receptors were obtained from an adult who received the MenACWY meningococcal vaccine as a control.

This chain joins TRBV6-1 and TRBJ1-5; no clear D. The CDR3 loop spans 16 amino acids. The V gene lost 1 base and the J gene lost 2 bases, with 12 bases spanning the gap. The germline gives CDR1 MNHNS, CDR2 SASEGT. CDR3 bases: TGTGCCAGCAGTGAAGGGGTCAGCGGGGGCAATCAGCCCCAGCATTTT. Translation: CASSEGVSGGNQPQHF.

This rearrangement joins TRBV6-5 to TRBJ2-7, with D unclear. The V and J ends lost 0 bases and 3 bases respectively, with 6 bases between them. Germline values: CDR1 MNHEY, CDR2 SVGAGI. The CDR3 runs to 13 residues. CDR3 DNA sequence: TGTGCCAGCAGTTACTCGACGGACTACGAGCAGTACTTC. This sequence encodes CASSYSTDYEQYF.

The chain joins TRBV10-3 to TRBJ2-2; D is tentatively TRBD1 or TRBD2 (5 bases each). The CDR3 length is 13 residues. Germline values: CDR1 ENHRY, CDR2 SYGVKD. Trimming took off 4 bases at V and 7 bases at J, with 10 bases between the two ends. CDR3 sequence (DNA): TGTGCCATCAGTGTAGAGGGGATCGGGGAGCTGTTTTTT. This gives the protein CAISVEGIGELFF.

The CDR3: CARFWSGSDYGYTF. The CDR3 DNA reads as TGTGCCAGGTTCTGGTCAGGGTCAGACTATGGCTACACCTTC. The chain couples TRBV27 to TRBJ1-2; a possible D gene is TRBD1 (5 bases). Looked up from germline, CDR1 is MNHEY and CDR2 is SMNVEV (reference sequence). This CDR3 comprises 14 residues. V was clipped by 9 bases and J by 3 bases, with 17 bases between them.

The chain carries TRBV28 and TRBJ2-2; TRBD2 aligns across 8 bases. Germline assignment: CDR1 MDHEN and CDR2 SYDVKM. With 3 bases clipped from V and 0 bases from J, the junction kept 3 bases outside the gene matches. CDR3 length: 16 amino acids. CDR3 nucleotides: TGTGCCAGCAGTTTGCGGCGGGGGGCGAACACCGGGGAGCTGTTTTTT. This sequence encodes CASSLRRGANTGELFF.

This chain connects TRBV6-5 to TRBJ1-4; 7 nucleotides agree with TRBD1. This CDR3 is 14 amino acids long. The J segment lost 0 bases and the V segment lost 5 bases, leaving 0 bases of the junction unmatched. Germline V gene lookup returns CDR1 MNHEY and CDR2 SVGAGI. The CDR3 reads CASSTGATNEKLFF. CDR3 DNA sequence: TGTGCCAGCAGTACAGGGGCAACTAATGAAAAACTGTTTTTT.

The table lists this clone with a count of one. This chain connects TRBV11-3 to TRBJ2-3; 8 positions agree with TRBD2. Looked up from germline, CDR1 is SGHNT and CDR2 is YENEEA. CDR3 length: 17 amino acids. V shed 4 bases, J shed 0 bases, and the junction held 9 bases outside the gene matches. The CDR3 DNA follows: TGTGCCAGCAGCTCCGGGATCACTAGCGGAAGCACAGATACGCAGTATTTT. Protein: CASSSGITSGSTDTQYF.

The chain carries TRBV5-4 and TRBJ2-7, with TRBD1 identical over 8 bases. This CDR3 contains 16 residues. Germline values: CDR1 SGHNT, CDR2 YYREEE (reference sequence). The J segment lost 5 bases and the V segment lost 4 bases, leaving 14 bases of the junction unmatched. The CDR3 DNA reads as TGTGCCAGCAGCGCGGGACCGGGACAGGAGGCAAACGAGCAGTACTTC. Its translation is CASSAGPGQEANEQYF.

This clone was observed once. The chain is built from TRBV9 and TRBJ2-1; D is unclear. Germline CDR1 reads SGDLS; CDR2 reads YYNGEE. The CDR3 has 13 residues. V dropped 1 base and J dropped 2 bases, with 4 bases sitting between them. This chain's CDR3 is CASSVSTYNEQFF. The CDR3 region has the DNA TGTGCCAGCAGCGTAAGTACCTACAATGAGCAGTTCTTC.

The rearrangement joins TRBV7-9 to TRBJ2-7; D may be TRBD1 (8 bases). V gave up 5 bases and J gave up 4 bases, with 18 bases separating them. The CDR3 is 15 amino acids. CDR1 and CDR2 (germline): SEHNR, FQNEAQ (reference sequence). The CDR3 here is CASSILQGGIYEQYF. The CDR3 DNA sequence: TGTGCCAGCAGCATCCTACAGGGGGGGATATACGAGCAGTACTTC.

The chain joins TRBV5-1 to TRBJ2-1; the match to TRBD2 covers 8 bases. The germline V gene has CDR1 SGHRS and CDR2 YFSETQ. CDR3 length: 16 residues. After removal of 2 bases from V and 6 bases from J, the junction contained 10 bases not matched to a gene. The CDR3 here is CASSFSAGDNVNEQFF. DNA for the CDR3: TGCGCCAGCAGCTTTTCAGCGGGAGACAATGTCAATGAGCAGTTCTTC. Full variable domain (rest looked up from reference TRBV5-1 and TRBJ2-1): KAGVTQTPRYLIKTRGQQVTLSCSPISGHRSVSWYQQTPGQGLQFLFEYFSETQRNKGNFPGRFSGRQFSNSRSEMNVSTLELGDSALYLCASSFSAGDNVNEQFFGPGTRLTVL.

This clone has more than one count but fewer than ten. The V call is TRBV9, the J call TRBJ1-5, with D unresolved. From germline, CDR1 is SGDLS and CDR2 YYNGEE. CDR3 length: 14 amino acids. The ends were cut back, 3 bases at V and 0 bases at J, with 7 bases in the middle. This CDR3 reads CASSEGFSNQPQHF. The CDR3, as DNA: TGTGCCAGCAGCGAAGGTTTTAGCAATCAGCCCCAGCATTTT.

This chain joins TRBV10-3 and TRBJ1-5, with 8 bases identical to TRBD1. The trim removed 7 bases at V and 7 bases at J, leaving 6 bases unmatched. The CDR3 runs 13 residues. The V gene's germline CDR1 is ENHRY and CDR2 SYGVKD. The CDR3 DNA reads as TGTGCCATCACGATCGACAGGGGCCAGCCCCAGCATTTT. Its protein product is CAITIDRGQPQHF.

The table lists this clone with a count of one. The chain joins TRBV5-4 to TRBJ1-6, with 8 nucleotides matching TRBD1. Trimming took 4 bases from V and 8 from J; bases not matched to a gene: 5. CDR1 and CDR2 from the germline V gene are SGHNT and YYREEE (reference sequence). This CDR3 is built from 14 residues. Here the CDR3 DNA reads TGTGCCAGCAGCGAGACAGGGGTTGATTCACCCCTCCACTTT. Protein sequence: CASSETGVDSPLHF.

The rearrangement uses TRBV13 and TRBJ2-1; 14 nucleotides align to TRBD2. Germline assignment: CDR1 PRHDT and CDR2 FYEKMQ (reference sequence). The CDR3 sequence is 18 residues long. Losses at the gene ends were 5 bases for V and 1 base for J; bases not matched to a gene: 7. In nucleotides, the CDR3 is TGTGCCAGCAGCCCGGGACTAGCGGGAGTATCATCCTACAATGAGCAGTTCTTC. Translation gives CASSPGLAGVSSYNEQFF.

J is TRBJ2-1 and V is TRBV24-1, with D tentatively TRBD2 (5 bases). The CDR3 runs 16 residues. Trimming shortened V by 1 base and J by 9 bases, and 18 bases separated the two germline ends. Germline assignment: CDR1 KGHDR and CDR2 SFDVKD. Here the CDR3 DNA reads TGTGCCACCAGTGATTTATCCCCTGGAAATGGAGGTGAGCAGTTCTTC. It specifies CATSDLSPGNGGEQFF.

The chain combines TRBV7-9 with TRBJ1-2; 7 nucleotides line up with TRBD1. Trimming took 5 bases from V and 3 from J; bases not matched to a gene: 9. The germline CDR1 and CDR2 sequences are SEHNR and FQNEAQ (reference sequence). The length of the CDR3 is 15 residues. The CDR3 sequence: CASSLGQASDYGYTF. In DNA, the CDR3 is TGTGCCAGCAGCCTCGGACAGGCCAGTGACTATGGCTACACCTTC.

The V gene is TRBV7-9, the J gene TRBJ1-5; D remains unclear. V gave up 2 bases and J gave up 4 bases, with 3 bases separating them. Germline V lookup: CDR1 SEHNR, CDR2 FQNEAQ (reference sequence). The CDR3 is made up of 12 amino acids. The CDR3 protein is CASSLPNQPQHF. The CDR3 nucleotides read TGTGCCAGCAGCTTACCTAATCAGCCCCAGCATTTT.

The V call is TRBV18, the J call TRBJ2-7; D perhaps matches TRBD2 (6 bases). Deletions cut 0 bases from V and 6 bases from J, with 24 bases between. Germline values: CDR1 KGHSH, CDR2 LQKENI. The CDR3 is 18 amino acids. The CDR3 is CASSPPNFSGPTRVEQYF. The CDR3 coding sequence is TGTGCCAGCTCACCACCGAATTTTAGCGGCCCGACTCGGGTCGAGCAGTACTTC.

Here the CDR3 reads CASSGTDQPQHF. The CDR3 DNA sequence: TGTGCCAGCAGTGGGACGGATCAGCCCCAGCATTTT. The rearrangement joins TRBV2 to TRBJ1-5; D ambiguous. This CDR3 spans 12 amino acids. Germline values: CDR1 SNHLY, CDR2 FYNNEI. V lost 4 bases to trimming and J lost 5 bases, with 6 bases between them. The full variable domain, in which reference TRBV2 and TRBJ1-5 provide the parts outside the CDR3, is EPEVTQTPSHQVTQMGQEVILRCVPISNHLYFYWYRQILGQKVEFLVSFYNNEISEKSEIFDDQFSVERPDGSNFTLKIRSTKLEDSAMYFCASSGTDQPQHFGDGTRLSIL.

This clone is a singleton in its sample. The chain joins TRBV19 to TRBJ2-4, with D possibly matching TRBD1 (5 bases). V was trimmed by 3 bases and J by 13 bases, leaving 13 bases between them. This CDR3 has 12 residues. Germline-derived CDR1 and CDR2 are LNHDA and SQIVND (reference sequence). CDR3 sequence (DNA): TGTGCCAGTAGTATCCTCCAGGGCTACCAGTACTTC. This gives the protein CASSILQGYQYF.

V and J are TRBV2 and TRBJ2-7; 8 nucleotides line up with TRBD1. The ends lost 5 bases at V and 2 bases at J; junction bases unmatched: 5. The CDR3 runs to 14 residues. CDR1 and CDR2 (germline): SNHLY, FYNNEI. Here the CDR3 DNA reads TGTGCCAGCAGTAAGACAGGGGAGGCCTACGAGCAGTACTTC. Translation gives CASSKTGEAYEQYF. The whole variable domain, filled in from reference TRBV2 and TRBJ2-7, reads EPEVTQTPSHQVTQMGQEVILRCVPISNHLYFYWYRQILGQKVEFLVSFYNNEISEKSEIFDDQFSVERPDGSNFTLKIRSTKLEDSAMYFCASSKTGEAYEQYFGPGTRLTVT.